Detailed here is one T cell receptor beta chain. Its antigen is as yet unknown. The data are from a study of T cell repertoires in cytomegalovirus infection. Study information: Indicated by public TCR beta signatures were CMV infection and matching HLA type.

Each CDR3 protein is one row after TCRdb ran MiXCR on the reads. The data show hundreds of thousands of distinct CDR3 sequences, roughly 42% seen once. Germline CDR1 MNHEY, CDR2 SVGEGT. Trimming left V 7 bases short and J 1 base short, with 13 bases between. This CDR3 is built from 14 residues. The source of this sequence is a human donor in good health (CMV status not recorded). Some clones in this sample may be carry-over from other donors' samples. Sequencing used cultured PBMCs, obtained from culture after CMV antigen stimulation. V is TRBV6-2 or TRBV6-3 and J is TRBJ1-1; no definite D call. The CDR3 loop is CASTPAVANTEAFF. DNA of the CDR3: TGTGCCAGCACCCCCGCAGTGGCGAACACTGAAGCTTTCTTT.